The 2 T cell receptor beta chains below were found in one sample sequenced in a study of T cell repertoires in aging, cancer and after chemotherapy. The template was genomic DNA from peripheral blood, not RNA. A mixed TRB-A/B primer pool amplified rearranged TRB by multiplex touch-down PCR. One entry per CDR3 protein results from TCRdb running MiXCR on the multiplex PCR reads. The sample lists approximately 11,000 distinct CDR3 sequences; roughly 30% were seen once. Sequencing was performed on blood. The receptor set was obtained from a human donor in good health.

This clonotype has only a few counts. The chain couples TRBV13 to TRBJ2-7; tentatively, D is TRBD2 (7 bases). Trimming took off 1 base at V and 9 bases at J, with 13 bases between the two ends. There are 13 residues in the CDR3. In germline, CDR1 is PRHDT, CDR2 FYEKMQ (reference sequence). CDR3 loop: CASSLERGGRQYF. DNA for the CDR3: TGTGCCAGCAGCTTAGAGAGGGGGGGGCGGCAGTACTTC. The full variable domain, rest sourced from reference TRBV13 and TRBJ2-7, is AAGVIQSPRHLIKEKRETATLKCYPIPRHDTVYWYQQGPGQDPQFLISFYEKMQSDKGSIPDRFSAQQFSDYHSELNMSSLELGDSALYFCASSLERGGRQYFGPGTRLTVT.

This clonotype has just one count. The V and J genes are TRBV24-1 and TRBJ2-3, with unresolved D. CDR1 is KGHDR and CDR2 is SFDVKD in the germline V gene. V lost 3 bases to trimming and J lost 4 bases, with 4 bases between them. The CDR3 covers 12 residues. CDR3 loop: CATSDRSDTQYF. CDR3 bases: TGTGCCACCAGTGATCGGTCAGATACGCAGTATTTT.